The 20 T cell receptor beta chains listed next were all sequenced from one sample in a study of regulatory T cells in long-lasting Graves disease. Regarding time point: newly diagnosed GD, antithyroid drugs for less than 3 months. Extracted RNA from PBMCs served as the source of the TCR library. Arm-PCR with iRepertoire HTBI primers amplified the CDR3 regions for these TCR beta libraries. One entry per CDR3 protein, called by TCRdb with MiXCR from the multiplex PCR reads. The sample holds about 560,000 distinct CDR3 sequences, roughly 16% seen once. The sample was also linked to a second study, of T cells in Graves' hyperthyroidism and ophthalmopathy.

Specimen: peripheral blood mononuclear cells (PBMCs), collected at new diagnosis, from a patient treated with antithyroid drugs. The receptors derive from a man aged 18 to 29 with Graves disease.

The chain is built from TRBV11-2 and TRBJ1-2; 9 bases agree with TRBD1. Losses at the gene ends were 2 bases for V and 4 bases for J; bases not matched to a gene: 5. CDR3 size: 15 residues. The germline CDR1 and CDR2 sequences are SGHAT and FQNNGV. This CDR3 is CASSLQTTGGYGYTF. The CDR3 DNA is TGTGCCAGCAGCTTACAGACGACAGGGGGCTATGGCTACACCTTC.

There are a few counts of this clonotype. This chain joins TRBV27 and TRBJ2-3, with unresolved D. Trimming left V 2 bases short and J 1 base short, with 10 bases between. The CDR3 runs to 15 residues. CDR1 and CDR2 (germline): MNHEY, SMNVEV (reference sequence). The CDR3 coding sequence is TGTGCCAGCAGTTTAGGGCGGAGCGGCACAGATACGCAGTATTTT. This codes for CASSLGRSGTDTQYF.

At least ten counts were recorded for this clonotype. In nucleotides, the CDR3 is TGTGCCTGGAGATCCTTAGCGGGAGTCAATGAGCAGTTCTTC. As protein: CAWRSLAGVNEQFF. The V and J genes are TRBV30 and TRBJ2-1, with 9 bases identical to TRBD2. This CDR3 comprises 14 residues. With 3 bases clipped from V and 6 bases from J, the junction kept 6 bases outside the gene matches. Per the germline V gene, CDR1 is GTSNPN and CDR2 is SVGIG (reference sequence).

This clonotype was picked up many times. CDR3 nucleotide sequence: TGTGCCAGCACCCCCTCAGCGTCCTTTAACACTGAAGCTTTCTTT. It codes for CASTPSASFNTEAFF. The chain recombines TRBV7-9 with TRBJ1-1; D is unresolved. The V gene's germline CDR1 is SEHNR and CDR2 FQNEAQ (reference sequence). The CDR3 is 15 amino acids. V shed 7 bases and J shed 2 bases, with 17 bases lying between them. Full variable domain (missing parts from reference TRBV7-9 and TRBJ1-1): DTGVSQNPRHKITKRGQNVTFRCDPISEHNRLYWYRQTLGQGPEFLTYFQNEAQLEKSRLLSDRFSAERPKGSFSTLEIQRTEQGDSAMYLCASTPSASFNTEAFFGQGTRLTVV.

V gene TRBV4-1 combines with J gene TRBJ2-7, with TRBD2 identical over 15 bases. Trimming cost V 8 bases and J 1 base; bases outside gene matches: 6. The CDR3 spans 16 residues. CDR1 and CDR2 (germline): MGHRA, YSYEKL. The CDR3 reads CASGGLAGGPSYEQYF. For the CDR3, the DNA is TGCGCCAGCGGTGGACTAGCGGGAGGGCCTTCCTACGAGCAGTACTTC.

This clonotype occurred a few times. The chain combines TRBV5-1 with TRBJ2-1; 14 bases are a match to TRBD2. The CDR3 runs to 18 residues. The V segment lost 6 bases and the J segment 9 bases; nucleotides outside the gene matches: 17. The germline gives CDR1 SGHRS, CDR2 YFSETQ. The DNA for the CDR3 is TGCGCCAGCATAAATCGACTAGCGGGAGGGCCCTTGGTTAGTGAGCAGTTCTTC. Translation: CASINRLAGGPLVSEQFF.

The genes are TRBV10-3 and TRBJ2-1; D possibly corresponds to TRBD2 (5 bases). This CDR3 spans 16 amino acids. In germline, CDR1 is ENHRY, CDR2 SYGVKD. Trimming took off 4 bases at V and 7 bases at J, with 20 bases between the two ends. CDR3 nucleotide sequence: TGTGCCATCAGTGGGATGAGTGGGAGCTGGTATAATGAGCAGTTCTTC. Its translation: CAISGMSGSWYNEQFF.

This clonotype has a count of ten or more. This chain joins TRBV6-5 and TRBJ2-7, with 12 bases aligning to TRBD1. The CDR3 covers 15 residues. The V gene's germline CDR1 is MNHEY and CDR2 SVGAGI. The J segment lost 7 bases and the V segment lost 6 bases, leaving 10 bases of the junction unmatched. CDR3 sequence: CASSFRDRGLYEQYF. The CDR3 nucleotides are TGTGCCAGCAGCTTCCGGGACAGGGGGCTGTATGAGCAGTACTTC.

The chain is built from TRBV5-4 and TRBJ1-5; D not certain. V was cut by 0 bases and J by 2 bases, with 15 bases left in between. This CDR3 is built from 17 residues. The germline CDR1 and CDR2 sequences are SGHNT and YYREEE (reference sequence). CDR3 region: CASSLDGSVGGNQPQHF. The CDR3 nucleotides read TGTGCCAGCAGCTTGGATGGTAGTGTTGGAGGCAATCAGCCCCAGCATTTT.

The chain employs TRBV3-1 and TRBJ1-3, with 9 bases aligning to TRBD1. Germline-derived CDR1 and CDR2 are LGHDT and YNNKEL (reference sequence). V lost 0 bases to trimming and J lost 1 base; unmatched junction nucleotides: 7. The CDR3 has 18 amino acids. The CDR3 DNA reads as TGTGCCAGCAGCCAAGATTTCCTGGACAGGGGTTCTGGAAACACCATATATTTT. It encodes CASSQDFLDRGSGNTIYF.

This clonotype has at least ten counts. The gene calls are TRBV30 and TRBJ2-7; D gene uncertain. Germline V gene sequence: CDR1 GTSNPN, CDR2 SVGIG (reference sequence). The CDR3 has 13 residues. Trimming removed 2 bases from V and 2 bases from J, with 10 bases in between. CDR3 amino acids: CAWSTAEAYEQYF. Written as DNA, the CDR3 is TGTGCCTGGAGTACGGCGGAAGCCTACGAGCAGTACTTC.

Note on this clonotype: A much larger clone sits a single nucleotide away, making a read error possible. The CDR3 sequence: CASSQAGGSSCEQYF. For the CDR3, the DNA is TGTGCCAGCTCCCAGGCGGGAGGCAGCTCCTGCGAGCAGTACTTC. This rearrangement joins TRBV6-1 to TRBJ2-7; 8 positions match TRBD2. Germline-derived CDR1 and CDR2 are MNHNS and SASEGT. The length of the CDR3 is 15 residues.

This clonotype was observed many times. The chain joins TRBV24-1 to TRBJ1-2; 8 bases line up with TRBD1. V lost 3 bases and J lost 5; bases outside the gene matches: 7. The CDR3 has 15 amino acids. CDR1 and CDR2 from the germline V gene are KGHDR and SFDVKD. CDR3 nucleotide sequence: TGTGCCACCAGTGATCCCGACAGGGGAGTGTATGGCTACACCTTC. Residues: CATSDPDRGVYGYTF.

This clonotype was found a few times. The chain links TRBV30 to TRBJ1-1; a weak D match, TRBD1 (6 bases). Looked up from germline, CDR1 is GTSNPN and CDR2 is SVGIG (reference sequence). V shed 0 bases and J shed 4 bases, with 18 bases lying between them. The CDR3 extends over 16 amino acids. The CDR3 spells CAWSVGSGVLGTEAFF. The CDR3 nucleotides are TGTGCCTGGAGTGTGGGGTCAGGGGTCTTGGGCACTGAAGCTTTCTTT.

At least ten counts were recorded for this clonotype. The chain is built from TRBV27 and TRBJ2-1; 11 nucleotides match TRBD2. The CDR3 spans 15 residues. The ends lost 6 bases at V and 5 bases at J; junction bases unmatched: 6. CDR1 MNHEY and CDR2 SMNVEV come from the germline V gene (reference sequence). The CDR3 region has the DNA TGTGCCAGCAGCCGAGGGACTAGCGGACACAATGAGCAGTTCTTC. This codes for CASSRGTSGHNEQFF.

This chain uses TRBV18 with TRBJ1-1; D might be TRBD1 (6 bases). This CDR3 is 14 amino acids long. V lost 6 bases to trimming and J lost 3 bases, with 14 bases between them. Looked up from germline, CDR1 is KGHSH and CDR2 is LQKENI. The CDR3 nucleotides read TGTGCCAGCTCGACCGGGGGGGCGGACACTGAAGCTTTCTTT. Translation gives CASSTGGADTEAFF.

The table lists this clonotype with a few counts. The genes are TRBV27 and TRBJ2-7; D is possibly TRBD2 (6 bases). Germline V lookup: CDR1 MNHEY, CDR2 SMNVEV (reference sequence). The CDR3 loop spans 16 amino acids. The V end was cut by 5 bases, the J end by 1 base, with 18 bases between. The chain's CDR3 is CASSSRGREFSYEQYF. CDR3 in DNA: TGTGCCAGCAGTAGCCGGGGGAGAGAGTTTTCCTACGAGCAGTACTTC.

In its sample, this clonotype was seen many times. This chain joins TRBV20-1 and TRBJ2-1; no firm D call. Trimming pared 2 bases from V and 3 bases from J, leaving 11 bases between. Germline V gives CDR1 DFQATT, CDR2 SNEGSKA (reference sequence). This CDR3 has 14 amino acids. The CDR3 sequence: CSARSLPGYNEQFF. The DNA for the CDR3 is TGCAGTGCTAGATCTCTTCCCGGCTACAATGAGCAGTTCTTC.

Many counts were recorded for this clonotype. The V and J genes are TRBV6-5 and TRBJ1-5, with 8 bases matching TRBD1. Germline V gene sequence: CDR1 MNHEY, CDR2 SVGAGI. This CDR3 has 17 residues. The V segment lost 2 bases and the J segment 2 bases; nucleotides outside the gene matches: 8. CDR3 nucleotides: TGTGCCAGCAGTTACGGGGCAGGGGGCCGTCGCAATCAGCCCCAGCATTTT. It translates to CASSYGAGGRRNQPQHF.

This clonotype was counted at least ten times. One junction end disagrees with the germline gene, perhaps due to a read error. The chain is built from TRBV12-3 or TRBV12-4 and TRBJ1-1; D unresolved. The CDR3 contains 12 residues. The CDR3 DNA is TGTGCCAGCAGCTTAGGAGGCCCGGAAGCTTTCTTT. Protein: CASSLGGPEAFF.